These 17 T cell receptor beta chains were sequenced from one sample in a study. TCRdb analysed the 5' RACE reads with MiXCR anew, one entry per CDR3 protein. The sample gives over 10,000 distinct CDR3 sequences, 51% of which show up once; around 12% is in the top ten. Cells sorted as Tregs were CD4+, CD25+ and CD127-/low. Sequencing was performed on tumor-infiltrating Tregs sorted from the breast tumor. The receptor set was obtained from a female donor with breast cancer.

The V call is TRBV20-1, the J call TRBJ1-1; maybe TRBD1 (6 bases). Germline V lookup: CDR1 DFQATT, CDR2 SNEGSKA (reference sequence). V was trimmed by 3 bases and J by 5 bases, leaving 19 bases between them. The length of the CDR3 is 15 residues. DNA for the CDR3: TGCAGTGCTAGGAAGTCAGGGGCGGGAAATACTGAAGCTTTCTTT. This translates into CSARKSGAGNTEAFF.

This clonotype was detected a few times. This sequence joins TRBV29-1 and TRBJ2-7; either TRBD1 or TRBD2 may supply D (5 bases each). The CDR3 is made up of 14 amino acids. Germline V gene data show CDR1 as SQVTM and CDR2 as ANQGSEA. V lost 4 bases to trimming and J lost 4 bases, with 17 bases between them. The CDR3: CSVAFNLEGYEQYV. The CDR3 region has the DNA TGCAGCGTTGCGTTTAACCTCGAGGGGTACGAGCAGTACGTC.

This CDR3 is CSVVLGYEQYV. The DNA of the CDR3 is TGCAGCGTGGTGCTAGGTTACGAGCAGTACGTC. This chain uses TRBV29-1 with TRBJ2-7; D is undetermined. In germline, CDR1 is SQVTM, CDR2 ANQGSEA. V dropped 6 bases and J dropped 4 bases, with 10 bases sitting between them. This CDR3 region has 11 residues.

The chain has TRBV7-2 and TRBJ1-1; the D is unclear. V gave up 3 bases and J gave up 0 bases, with 8 bases separating them. The CDR3 covers 14 residues. The germline CDR1 and CDR2 sequences are SGHTA and FQGNSA. The CDR3 loop reads CASSLNAMNTEAFF. The CDR3 DNA is TGTGCCAGCAGCTTGAACGCGATGAACACTGAAGCTTTCTTT. Based on the CDR3 plus reference TRBV7-2 and TRBJ1-1, the full variable domain is GAGVSQSPSNKVTEKGKDVELRCDPISGHTALYWYRQSLGQGLEFLIYFQGNSAPDKSGLPSDRFSAERTGGSVSTLTIQRTQQEDSAVYLCASSLNAMNTEAFFGQGTRLTVV.

J is TRBJ2-3 and V is TRBV18; D unresolved. This CDR3 region has 15 residues. Germline V CDR1 and CDR2: KGHSH, LQKENI. V was pared by 2 bases and J by 1 base, with 10 bases between. The CDR3 nucleotides read TGTGCCAGCTCACCAAGTCGAGGAGGCACAGATACGCAGTATTTT. Its protein is CASSPSRGGTDTQYF.

This clonotype was counted only a few times. The chain is built from TRBV7-3 and TRBJ2-2; D is possibly TRBD2 (5 bases). CDR3 size: 15 residues. Germline V gives CDR1 SGHTA, CDR2 FQGTGA. Deletions cut 5 bases from V and 5 bases from J, with 15 bases between. CDR3 region: CASSPAGKPTGELFF. The CDR3, as DNA: TGTGCCAGCAGCCCTGCCGGGAAACCGACCGGGGAGCTGTTTTTT.

The gene calls are TRBV6-2 or TRBV6-3 and TRBJ1-1, with 8 positions matching TRBD1. CDR3 length equals 15 residues. The V gene end was trimmed by 2 bases and the J gene end by 3 bases; junction bases not matched to a gene: 5. The germline gives CDR1 MNHEY, CDR2 SVGEGT. The CDR3 region is CASSYAATGDTEAFF. The CDR3 DNA follows: TGTGCCAGCAGTTACGCCGCGACAGGGGACACTGAAGCTTTCTTT.

This chain uses TRBV6-5 with TRBJ1-1, with D hard to call. Germline V lookup: CDR1 MNHEY, CDR2 SVGAGI. The CDR3 loop spans 13 amino acids. Between the trimmed V and J ends, which lost 3 bases and 3 bases, there was a span of 8 bases. The CDR3 DNA reads TGTGCCAGCAGTTATCGAGCGGACACTGAAGCTTTCTTT. It is translated as CASSYRADTEAFF.

The V and J genes are TRBV7-2 and TRBJ2-1, with D perhaps matching TRBD2 (5 bases). The CDR3 length is 14 residues. V lost 8 bases to trimming and J lost 12 bases, with 23 bases between them. Germline V gives CDR1 SGHTA, CDR2 FQGNSA. The CDR3 coding sequence is TGTGCCAGCGGCGGACGGGGTAGCACAGATACGCAGTTCTTC. It is translated as CASGGRGSTDTQFF. The complete variable domain, with remaining parts taken from reference TRBV7-2 and TRBJ2-1, reads GAGVSQSPSNKVTEKGKDVELRCDPISGHTALYWYRQSLGQGLEFLIYFQGNSAPDKSGLPSDRFSAERTGGSVSTLTIQRTQQEDSAVYLCASGGRGSTDTQFFGPGTRLTVL.

This clonotype was found a few times. The CDR3 DNA reads TGTGCCAGCAGTCTACAGTCGTATAGCAATCAGCCCCAGCATTTT. It translates to CASSLQSYSNQPQHF. The genes are TRBV6-4 and TRBJ1-5; D remains unclear. The CDR3 contains 15 residues. Germline assignment: CDR1 MRHNA and CDR2 SNTAGT. The V end was cut by 5 bases, the J end by 0 bases, with 11 bases between.

This clonotype was counted a few times. The rearrangement joins TRBV7-9 to TRBJ2-3, with 8 bases that match TRBD2. The CDR3 is 16 residues long. Germline CDR1 is SEHNR and CDR2 is FQNEAQ (reference sequence). Trimming took 5 bases from V and 3 from J; bases not matched to a gene: 10. The CDR3 coding sequence is TGTGCCAGCAGCCGCGCAGCCGGGAGGGCGACAGATACGCAGTATTTT. Amino acids: CASSRAAGRATDTQYF.

The chain has TRBV6-5 and TRBJ2-1; 7 positions match TRBD2. Germline CDR1 is MNHEY and CDR2 is SVGAGI. The J segment lost 7 bases and the V segment lost 10 bases, leaving 16 bases of the junction unmatched. This CDR3 has 15 amino acids. The CDR3 DNA follows: TGTGCCACCCTCCGCCGGCCGGACGGGGGGAATGAGCAGTTCTTC. Translation: CATLRRPDGGNEQFF.

This clonotype was observed a handful of times. The chain recombines TRBV20-1 with TRBJ2-1, with 7 positions matching TRBD2. Germline CDR1 and CDR2: DFQATT and SNEGSKA (reference sequence). Trimming removed 3 bases from V and 7 bases from J; junction bases left unmatched: 12. This CDR3 has 15 residues. The CDR3: CSARGPVGRENEQFF. The CDR3 DNA follows: TGCAGTGCTAGGGGGCCTGTTGGGCGGGAGAATGAGCAGTTCTTC.

V is TRBV12-3 or TRBV12-4 and J is TRBJ1-5; the D gene is possibly TRBD1 (5 bases). V gave up 8 bases and J gave up 1 base, with 9 bases separating them. CDR3 size: 13 residues. For the CDR3, the DNA is TGTGCCAGCGTCCGGGGCAGCAATCAGCCCCAGCATTTT. This translates into CASVRGSNQPQHF.

The V call is TRBV12-3 or TRBV12-4, the J call TRBJ2-4; 8 nucleotides align to TRBD1. The J segment lost 8 bases and the V segment lost 7 bases, leaving 4 bases of the junction unmatched. This CDR3 is built from 12 residues. Here the CDR3 DNA reads TGTGCCAGCAACTTACAGGGGGACATTCAGTACTTC. It translates to CASNLQGDIQYF.

The chain employs TRBV5-1 and TRBJ2-1; D remains unclear. Germline V gene sequence: CDR1 SGHRS, CDR2 YFSETQ. This CDR3 contains 14 residues. The ends were cut back, 0 bases at V and 9 bases at J, with 13 bases in the middle. DNA of the CDR3: TGCGCCAGCAGCTTGGTTCGGGCCGGTGGTGAGCAGTTCTTC. The encoded protein is CASSLVRAGGEQFF.

This clonotype was seen a few times. The rearrangement links TRBV20-1 to TRBJ2-7; tentative D call: TRBD2 (6 bases). V lost 5 bases to trimming and J lost 0 bases, with 14 bases between them. Germline assignment: CDR1 DFQATT and CDR2 SNEGSKA (reference sequence). The CDR3 loop spans 14 amino acids. CDR3 in DNA: TGCAGTGCTCCGGAGGAGGGGCGCTCCTACGAGCAGTACTTC. It encodes CSAPEEGRSYEQYF.